This TCR beta chain comes out of a study of shared clonotypes between healthy human individuals (dated by TCRdb to 2019 to 2021). About the study as a whole: The cohort included three men and a couple of women between 18 and 49 years of age. For each donor, CD4 naive and CD4 memory were each given three plates, CD8 naive was given two plates, and CD8 memory was given one plate. To estimate repertoire size and how much clonotypes are shared between individuals, the study performed deep sequencing of blood TCR repertoires from five healthy adults. To increase sequencing depth and limit assay-specific biases, different laboratories used diverse techniques to prepare libraries and sequence TCR repertoires. Each donor's leukapheresis produced roughly between roughly 0.9 and 8.9 billion PBMCs. Summary of the overall study and its limitations: Even with the large sequencing depth, rarefaction of the sorted-subset datasets indicated that sequencing was incomplete. Pairwise subsampling led to the expectation that sequencing depth would affect the degree of clonotype sharing among donors. Compared with non-shared clonotypes, the clonotypes found in all four sorted-subset donors had higher generation probabilities. Sampling was limited to blood, and TCR repertoires in tissue likely differ from TCR repertoires in blood. Sharing across a few donors was observed for around 5% of naive CD4, less than 4% of naive CD8, roughly 2.3% of memory CD4, and roughly 0.4% of memory CD8 clonotypes. Naive subsets generally had larger estimated clonotype richness than memory subsets. Because the study included a small number of donors, the genetic and exposure-history diversity represented was limited.

Comment on this clone: Its cognate antigen has yet to be identified. Per-base qualities were not stored, and no clone one base away is much larger.

Per the germline V gene (reference sequence), MNHEY is the CDR1 and SMNVEV is the CDR2. Including the terminal cysteine and phenylalanine, the CDR3 comprises 14 residues. Just CDR3 DNA is preserved here, 42 bases in frame from base 1. The junction carries 11 bases between V and J, which are trimmed by 6 bases and 3 bases respectively. Healthy HIV-negative adults with no recently reported acute infections or vaccinations were included as donors. Every donor was a Caucasian adult residing in Nashville, Tennessee, USA. Magnetic negative selection was used to enrich CD4+ T cells, after which naive cells were positively selected on CD45RA and the negative fraction became the memory subset. After blood collection by leukapheresis, PBMCs were isolated using Ficoll-Histopaque density gradient centrifugation and then cryopreserved in the vapor phase of liquid nitrogen. Analytical flow cytometry was used to check the purity and quantity of every magnetically sorted T cell population. Genomic DNA was isolated from each sorted fraction and quantified by UV absorbance on a Nanodrop 2000c.

Using the deep immunoSEQ assay, TCR CDR3 regions were amplified from genomic DNA by multiplex PCR. Extracted genomic DNA from each cell subset was distributed evenly across all wells of several immunoSEQ 96-well plates, and each plate was treated as a replicate. Each replicate PCR for sorted subsets received 150 to 250 ng genomic DNA, equal to roughly 30,000 T cell genomes. Purified libraries were quantified with a Qubit 3.0 fluorometer, sized on a Bioanalyzer 2100, and re-quantified with the KAPA Library Quantification kit. A separate single-read 150-cycle Illumina NextSeq 550 flow cell was used to sequence each immunoSEQ 96-well plate. The original methods were these. Because only junctional sequences without quality scores were contained in the immunoSEQ output, filtering matching that applied to full-length reads could not be performed. Sequences were annotated with PyIR, a Python wrapper for IgBLAST v1.9, using IMGT germline references to assign V/J genes and CDR3. Reads with weak V/J assignments (E-value above 1e-6), missing CDR3, stop codons, out-of-frame junctions, or ambiguous translated residues were removed. V3J clonotypes were defined by identical inferred V gene, J gene, and CDR3 amino acid sequence. To compute the percentage overlap between repertoires, the number of shared unique clonotypes was divided by the size of the smaller repertoire. Repertoire richness was assessed with RTK rarefaction, the Chao1 estimator, and Recon v2.1 estimates of unobserved clonotypes. OLGA was used to compute generation probabilities for all TCRbeta clonotypes that the gDNA method yielded from a handful of donors. TCRdb took this table from immuneACCESS and kept in-frame rearrangements with V and J called. Such tables lack part of the clones; where checked against another copy, unresolved V genes explain under half of the gap, and the rest is unexplained. V and J calls and clone size are given by that table; D and trimming were obtained from the DNA. In this sample the table shows roughly 2.5 million clones, more than 80% of which occur a single time. Around 0.14% of the sample lies in the top ten.

This TCR came from a man younger than 30 in good health. The chain was built from TRBV27 and TRBJ2-2; possibly the D gene is TRBD1, per 5 matching bases. Sequenced: naive CD4+ T cells sorted from blood. What the cell subset or site label conveys for this sample: CD45RA+ positively selected. The CDR3 loop reads CASRPQGDTGELFF. Read as DNA, the sequence is TGTGCCAGCAGACCCCAGGGCGACACCGGGGAGCTGTTTTTT.